This T cell receptor (beta chain) was recovered during a study of cytomegalovirus exposure and HLA in healthy donors. The assay was immunoSEQ multiplex PCR, and TCRdb's table has in-frame clones only and misses some. The repertoire consists of some 100,000 clones, with around 88% occurring once and the leading ten covering more than 1.5%. Study-level findings and limits: There were a few CMV-associated chains whose specificity for CMV antigens was confirmed in vitro. The study put 150 to 200 TCR beta chains on its list as cytomegalovirus-associated. Generally TCR sequences proved uncommon, though certain public TCRs appeared in numerous donors. According to a later analysis, TCR clusters from the first cohort tended to co-occur in the 120 or so validation repertoires.

The germline V gene encodes CDR1 SGHDT and CDR2 YYEEEE. After removal of 1 base from V and 8 bases from J, the junction contained 9 bases not matched to a gene. The CDR3 has 16 amino acids. With respect to this clone: Its antigen is undetermined.

This sequence originates from a man in his late teens or twenties in good health and CMV-seronegative. The rearrangement joins TRBV5-6 to TRBJ2-1; 10 nucleotides agree with TRBD2. Sequenced: PBMCs. The CDR3 bases are TGTGCCAGCAGCTTGCGGTCCGGGACTAGCGACGATGAGCAGTTCTTC. Protein product: CASSLRSGTSDDEQFF.